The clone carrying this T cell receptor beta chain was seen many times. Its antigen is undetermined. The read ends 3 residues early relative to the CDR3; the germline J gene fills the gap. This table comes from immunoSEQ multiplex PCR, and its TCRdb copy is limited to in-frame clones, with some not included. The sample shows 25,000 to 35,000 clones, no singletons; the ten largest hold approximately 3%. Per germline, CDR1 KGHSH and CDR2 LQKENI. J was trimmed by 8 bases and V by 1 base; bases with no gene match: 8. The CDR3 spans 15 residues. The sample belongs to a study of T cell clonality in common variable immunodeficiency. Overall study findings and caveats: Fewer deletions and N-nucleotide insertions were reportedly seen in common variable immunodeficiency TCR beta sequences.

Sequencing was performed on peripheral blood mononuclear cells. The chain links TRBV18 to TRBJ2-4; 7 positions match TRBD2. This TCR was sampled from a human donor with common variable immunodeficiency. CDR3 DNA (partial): TGTGCCAGCTCACCACATGCGGGGGTCGGGGACATT. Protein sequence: CASSPHAGVGDI. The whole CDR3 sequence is CASSPHAGVGDIQYF.